The 11 T cell receptor beta chains below all came from one sample that was sequenced in a study of shared clonotypes between healthy human individuals (dated by TCRdb to about 2020). Library construction relied on the immunoSEQ multiplex PCR assay. TCRdb carries this immuneACCESS record with in-frame sequences only. Its versions omit some clonotypes, under half of them owing to an unresolved V gene in the studies checked, with the rest unexplained. The sample contains 2 million to 3 million clones, more than 90% of them found a single time. The ten top clones hold roughly 0.13% of the sample. Material: naive CD4+ T cells sorted from blood. What this sample's cell subset or site label stands for: CD45RA+ positively selected. The source is a man aged 18 to 29 in good health.

This clone was counted once. This chain joins TRBV6-1 and TRBJ2-2; no reliable D call. CDR3 length: 12 amino acids. V was shortened by 6 bases and J by 8 bases, with 10 bases between the two germline ends. Germline V gene lookup returns CDR1 MNHNS and CDR2 SASEGT. CDR3 protein: CASSRTMGELFF. As DNA, the CDR3 is TGTGCCAGCAGCCGGACCATGGGGGAGCTGTTTTTT.

As concerns this clone: In the same sample, other DNA sequences code for this CDR3. The chain combines TRBV5-1 with TRBJ1-4; 8 bases align to TRBD1. Germline V gene lookup returns CDR1 SGHRS and CDR2 YFSETQ. V lost 0 bases and J lost 8; bases outside the gene matches: 3. The CDR3 runs 14 residues. CDR3 nucleotide sequence: TGCGCCAGCAGCTTGGCAGGGGGCAACGAAAAACTGTTTTTT. Translated, it gives CASSLAGGNEKLFF.

This clone was detected a few times. Within the sample, other DNA sequences also encode this same CDR3. The chain couples TRBV28 to TRBJ1-1, with D unclear. V was clipped by 2 bases and J by 6 bases, with 4 bases between them. The CDR3 length is 11 residues. Germline V lookup: CDR1 MDHEN, CDR2 SYDVKM. CDR3 sequence: CASSLRAEAFF. CDR3 in DNA: TGTGCCAGCAGTTTACGGGCTGAAGCTTTCTTT.

J is TRBJ2-1 and V is TRBV9; TRBD2 matches 13 bases. In germline, CDR1 is SGDLS, CDR2 YYNGEE. The CDR3 is made up of 15 amino acids. V lost 4 bases, J lost 8 bases, and 6 bases stayed unmatched. CDR3 in DNA: TGTGCCAGCAGCACCGGACTAGCGGGAGCGTATGAGCAGTTCTTC. Its protein product is CASSTGLAGAYEQFF.

J is TRBJ1-2 and V is TRBV6-5; 7 bases fit TRBD1. The CDR3 loop spans 15 amino acids. V trimming: 5 bases; J trimming: 0 bases; junction bases outside the gene matches: 6. Germline loops: CDR1 MNHEY, CDR2 SVGAGI. CDR3 sequence reads: CASSGGTASNYGYTF. In nucleotides, the CDR3 is TGTGCCAGCAGTGGGGGGACAGCTTCTAACTATGGCTACACCTTC.

The chain employs TRBV16 and TRBJ1-2, with TRBD1 matching over 12 bases. This CDR3 has 18 residues. Germline loops: CDR1 KGHSY, CDR2 FQNENV. Unmatched junction bases numbered 13, after V lost 4 bases and J lost 4 bases. The CDR3 coding sequence is TGTGCCAGCAGCCTCGACCGGGACAGGGGGCTTATAGGCTATGGCTACACCTTC. Amino acids: CASSLDRDRGLIGYGYTF.

The V and J genes are TRBV28 and TRBJ2-5, with D perhaps matching TRBD1 (6 bases). Germline assignment: CDR1 MDHEN and CDR2 SYDVKM. V dropped 6 bases and J dropped 5 bases, with 13 bases sitting between them. The CDR3 is made up of 13 amino acids. This chain's CDR3 is CASSSNRAETQYF. CDR3 in DNA: TGTGCCAGCAGCTCTAACAGGGCCGAGACCCAGTACTTC.

The rearrangement links TRBV5-1 to TRBJ1-5; D gene uncertain. V was shortened by 0 bases and J by 3 bases, with 10 bases between the two germline ends. Germline-derived CDR1 and CDR2 are SGHRS and YFSETQ. There are 15 residues in the CDR3. The CDR3 loop is CASSLEGSHNQPQHF. CDR3 DNA: TGCGCCAGCAGCTTGGAGGGTTCCCACAATCAGCCCCAGCATTTT.

The chain uses TRBV15 and TRBJ2-6, with D uncertain. Per germline, CDR1 LNHNV and CDR2 YYDKDF (reference sequence). The CDR3 has 17 residues. V lost 0 bases to trimming and J lost 0 bases, with 9 bases between them. The CDR3 bases are TGTGCCACCAGCAGAGATTCGAGGAGCTCTGGGGCCAACGTCCTGACTTTC. Translation: CATSRDSRSSGANVLTF.

This chain joins TRBV11-3 and TRBJ1-1; D remains unclear. The CDR3 has 13 amino acids. Between the trimmed V and J ends, which lost 2 bases and 1 base, there was a span of 5 bases. Germline CDR1 SGHNT, CDR2 YENEEA. The CDR3 DNA follows: TGTGCCAGCAGCTTAACTGCGAACACTGAAGCTTTCTTT. It is translated as CASSLTANTEAFF.

J is TRBJ2-5 and V is TRBV6-1; D perhaps matches TRBD1 (7 bases). There are 12 residues in the CDR3. The germline gives CDR1 MNHNS, CDR2 SASEGT. V dropped 8 bases and J dropped 5 bases, with 12 bases sitting between them. CDR3 protein: CASVQGGETQYF. The CDR3 region has the DNA TGTGCCAGCGTTCAGGGGGGCGAGACCCAGTACTTC.